Below are 22 T cell receptor beta chains sequenced from a single sample in a study of blood T cell repertoires in COVID-19. Assay used: immunoSEQ multiplex PCR; TCRdb lists only in-frame clones, some missing. In the table there are roughly 12,000 clones, 85% to 90% of which are singletons. Sample: peripheral blood. All receptors derive from a woman aged 55-69 years with active COVID-19.

CDR3 DNA: TGTGCCAGCAGCTCCCGACTAGCGGGGACCAACAATGAGCAGTTCTTC. This translates into CASSSRLAGTNNEQFF. This chain links TRBV11-2 with TRBJ2-1, with 11 bases fitting TRBD2. The junction had 7 bases not matched to a gene; V was cut back by 4 bases and J by 5 bases. The CDR3 is 16 residues long. Per germline, CDR1 SGHAT and CDR2 FQNNGV.

This chain links TRBV7-7 with TRBJ2-6; D might be TRBD2 (6 bases). Germline CDR1 reads SSHAT; CDR2 reads FNYEAQ (reference sequence). This CDR3 is built from 15 residues. V was clipped by 3 bases and J by 4 bases, with 10 bases between them. CDR3 sequence (DNA): TGTGCCAGCAGCTTGGGGGGAGCCGGGGCCAACGTCCTGACTTTC. It specifies CASSLGGAGANVLTF.

The genes are TRBV27 and TRBJ1-1; 11 nucleotides match TRBD1. Germline CDR1 is MNHEY and CDR2 is SMNVEV (reference sequence). Losses at the gene ends were 10 bases for V and 4 bases for J; bases not matched to a gene: 8. This CDR3 contains 14 residues. Written as DNA, the CDR3 is TGTGCCACGTACCGGGACAGGGGGACCACTGAAGCTTTCTTT. Its protein is CATYRDRGTTEAFF.

The gene calls are TRBV4-2 and TRBJ2-5; TRBD1 matches at 8 bases. The J segment lost 1 base and the V segment lost 2 bases, leaving 3 bases of the junction unmatched. The germline gives CDR1 LGHNA, CDR2 YNFKEQ. This CDR3 is built from 15 residues. For the CDR3, the DNA is TGTGCCAGCAGCCAATTGACAGGGGCCCAAGAGACCCAGTACTTC. Its translation: CASSQLTGAQETQYF.

The V call is TRBV28, the J call TRBJ1-5; 7 nucleotides match TRBD1. J gave up 2 bases and V 7 bases, and 5 bases lay outside the gene matches. The germline V gene has CDR1 MDHEN and CDR2 SYDVKM. This CDR3 comprises 14 residues. CDR3 nucleotides: TGTGCCAGCACGGACAGGTTCGGCAATCAGCCCCAGCATTTT. As protein: CASTDRFGNQPQHF.

With regard to this clone: One end of the junction is discordant with germline, which a read error may explain. The chain is built from TRBV4-2 and TRBJ1-1; 8 bases match TRBD1. CDR1 is LGHNA and CDR2 is YNFKEQ in the germline V gene. This CDR3 spans 17 amino acids. CDR3 sequence reads: CASSRGSQGAWDTKAFF. The CDR3 DNA follows: TGTGCCAGCAGCCGAGGGAGCCAGGGGGCTTGGGACACTAAAGCTTTCTTT.

This sequence joins TRBV29-1 and TRBJ2-2, with 10 bases fitting TRBD2. The germline V gene has CDR1 SQVTM and CDR2 ANQGSEA. The CDR3 covers 17 residues. V was pared by 7 bases and J by 0 bases, with 11 bases of the junction left unmatched. The CDR3 DNA reads as TGCAGCGCCGCGGGACTAGCGCCGAATTCGAACACCGGGGAGCTGTTTTTT. It codes for CSAAGLAPNSNTGELFF.

The chain links TRBV19 to TRBJ1-2, with unresolved D. Germline V CDR1 and CDR2: LNHDA, SQIVND (reference sequence). The CDR3 extends over 15 amino acids. Trimming pared 6 bases from V and 4 bases from J, leaving 18 bases between. The CDR3 nucleotides read TGTGCCAGTAGGCTGTTCGGGGTGCGAGGCTATGGCTACACCTTC. Translated, it gives CASRLFGVRGYGYTF. The whole variable domain, remainder taken from reference TRBV19 and TRBJ1-2, is DGGITQSPKYLFRKEGQNVTLSCEQNLNHDAMYWYRQDPGQGLRLIYYSQIVNDFQKGDIAEGYSVSREKKESFPLTVTSAQKNPTAFYLCASRLFGVRGYGYTFGSGTRLTVV.

The chain has TRBV29-1 and TRBJ1-5, with TRBD1 identical over 7 bases. Germline-derived CDR1 and CDR2 are SQVTM and ANQGSEA. The CDR3 length is 15 residues. The trim removed 4 bases at V and 3 bases at J, leaving 9 bases unmatched. The CDR3 reads CSVGGPGGDNQPQHF. CDR3 DNA: TGCAGCGTTGGGGGGCCAGGGGGAGACAATCAGCCCCAGCATTTT.

The chain uses TRBV19 and TRBJ2-1, with 8 bases that match TRBD2. CDR3 length equals 14 residues. Trimming at V came to 4 bases and at J to 8 bases, leaving 7 bases not matched to a gene. Looked up from germline, CDR1 is LNHDA and CDR2 is SQIVND (reference sequence). The CDR3 DNA follows: TGTGCCAGTAGTAGCGGGAGGTCGGTAGATGAGCAGTTCTTC. Translating gives CASSSGRSVDEQFF.

V usage is TRBV28 and J usage is TRBJ2-6; D is perhaps TRBD1 (6 bases). The CDR3 is 15 amino acids. V lost 6 bases to trimming and J lost 3 bases, with 12 bases between them. Germline CDR1 is MDHEN and CDR2 is SYDVKM. CDR3 in DNA: TGTGCCAGCAGCACAGGGATGAGTGGGGCCAACGTCCTGACTTTC. As protein: CASSTGMSGANVLTF.

This chain joins TRBV6-6 and TRBJ1-5; no definite D call. Germline V lookup: CDR1 MNHNY, CDR2 SVGAGI (reference sequence). The CDR3 loop spans 12 amino acids. V lost 6 bases to trimming and J lost 7 bases, with 10 bases between them. The chain's CDR3 is CASSYAEQPQHF. CDR3 sequence (DNA): TGTGCCAGCAGCTACGCGGAACAGCCCCAGCATTTT.

The CDR3 here is CASSTSHTDTQYF. The CDR3 DNA is TGTGCCAGTAGTACCAGTCACACAGATACGCAGTATTTT. This sequence joins TRBV19 and TRBJ2-3; D is ambiguous. The V gene's germline CDR1 is LNHDA and CDR2 SQIVND (reference sequence). The V end lost 4 bases, the J end lost 2 bases, and 7 bases lay between the germline ends. The CDR3 extends over 13 amino acids.

This chain connects TRBV2 to TRBJ2-3; unclear D gene. This CDR3 comprises 11 residues. The germline gives CDR1 SNHLY, CDR2 FYNNEI. V lost 5 bases and J 3 bases, leaving 3 bases between the germline ends. The CDR3 region is CASSTTDTQYF. Written as DNA, the CDR3 is TGTGCCAGCAGTACTACAGATACGCAGTATTTT.

The chain employs TRBV25-1 and TRBJ2-3; 10 nucleotides align to TRBD1. The germline V gene encodes CDR1 MGHDK and CDR2 SYGVNS. This CDR3 comprises 15 residues. The V segment lost 3 bases and the J segment 4 bases; nucleotides outside the gene matches: 4. The CDR3, as DNA: TGTGCCAGCAGTGATGACAGGGGGCTAGCAGATACGCAGTATTTT. It yields the protein CASSDDRGLADTQYF.

This chain links TRBV11-2 with TRBJ1-1, with TRBD1 identical over 7 bases. CDR3 length: 15 amino acids. The V gene end was trimmed by 5 bases and the J gene end by 4 bases; junction bases not matched to a gene: 10. Per germline, CDR1 SGHAT and CDR2 FQNNGV. The CDR3: CASSLRYRGATEAFF. The DNA for the CDR3 is TGTGCCAGCAGCCTCCGTTACAGGGGAGCCACTGAAGCTTTCTTT.

The chain employs TRBV19 and TRBJ1-2; D is unclear. The CDR3 sequence is 15 residues long. CDR1 LNHDA and CDR2 SQIVND come from the germline V gene (reference sequence). V lost 8 bases to trimming and J lost 0 bases, with 16 bases between them. CDR3 protein: CASLAGGSTNYGYTF. The CDR3 coding sequence is TGTGCCAGTTTAGCGGGCGGGTCCACTAACTATGGCTACACCTTC.

This chain uses TRBV4-2 with TRBJ2-1; 11 bases are a match to TRBD2. This CDR3 comprises 19 residues. J was trimmed by 2 bases and V by 1 base; bases with no gene match: 10. Germline V CDR1 and CDR2: LGHNA, YNFKEQ. As DNA, the CDR3 is TGTGCCAGCAGCCAAGCTCCTAGCGGGGGGACTGGACCCTACAATGAGCAGTTCTTC. It yields the protein CASSQAPSGGTGPYNEQFF.

This chain uses TRBV12-3 or TRBV12-4 with TRBJ2-1, with D possibly being TRBD1 (5 bases). V was pared by 5 bases and J by 10 bases, with 9 bases between. CDR3 length: 11 amino acids. Written as DNA, the CDR3 is TGTGCCAGCAGTCAGGACATCGAGCAGTTCTTC. Residues: CASSQDIEQFF.

The genes are TRBV5-4 and TRBJ2-7; D is unclear. CDR1 and CDR2 (germline): SGHNT, YYREEE (reference sequence). CDR3 length equals 14 residues. Trimming pared 0 bases from V and 3 bases from J, leaving 10 bases between. The CDR3 DNA sequence: TGTGCCAGCAGCTTGGGATCGCAGGTCTACGAGCAGTACTTC. It yields the protein CASSLGSQVYEQYF.

The chain has TRBV7-2 and TRBJ2-3; D ambiguous. The ends were cut back, 1 base at V and 2 bases at J, with 7 bases in the middle. Germline assignment: CDR1 SGHTA and CDR2 FQGNSA. The CDR3 runs to 14 residues. The CDR3: CASSLDGYTDTQYF. The CDR3 DNA sequence: TGTGCCAGCAGCTTAGACGGTTACACAGATACGCAGTATTTT.

This chain links TRBV7-9 with TRBJ2-4, with a possible D match to TRBD1 (6 bases). Germline lookup yields CDR1 SEHNR and CDR2 FQNEAQ (reference sequence). The CDR3 spans 15 residues. Trimming shortened V by 6 bases and J by 4 bases, and 16 bases separated the two germline ends. The CDR3 DNA reads TGTGCCAGCAGACTGGCTTCTGGACAGAAAAACATTCAGTACTTC. Encoded protein: CASRLASGQKNIQYF. The variable domain in full, completed from reference TRBV7-9 and TRBJ2-4, reads DTGVSQNPRHKITKRGQNVTFRCDPISEHNRLYWYRQTLGQGPEFLTYFQNEAQLEKSRLLSDRFSAERPKGSFSTLEIQRTEQGDSAMYLCASRLASGQKNIQYFGAGTRLSVL.